The 30 T cell receptor beta chains in this list originate from one sample, sequenced in a study of cytomegalovirus exposure and HLA in healthy donors. The study ran its PCR with 60 Vbeta and 13 Jbeta primers. Profiling relied on immunoSEQ multiplex PCR, and the TCRdb table lists in-frame clones only, not all of them. The data contain under 130,000 clones, about 80% of them singletons. Sequenced material: PBMCs. The receptors were sampled from a man between 35 and 55 years old in good health and CMV-seropositive.

The chain's CDR3 is CASSYSEGQETQYF. The CDR3 nucleotides are TGTGCCAGCAGTTACTCGGAGGGCCAAGAGACCCAGTACTTC. The rearrangement uses TRBV6-5 and TRBJ2-5, with D tentatively TRBD2 (6 bases). The CDR3 extends over 14 amino acids. In germline, CDR1 is MNHEY, CDR2 SVGAGI. Trimming took off 0 bases at V and 1 base at J, with 6 bases between the two ends.

This chain links TRBV10-3 with TRBJ1-1, with D possibly TRBD1 on 5 matching bases. The V gene's germline CDR1 is ENHRY and CDR2 SYGVKD. The CDR3 covers 14 residues. Between the trimmed V and J ends, which lost 6 bases and 3 bases, there was a span of 14 bases. CDR3 residues: CAIRVPGGDTEAFF. The CDR3, as DNA: TGTGCCATCAGAGTACCCGGGGGGGACACTGAAGCTTTCTTT.

The chain employs TRBV18 and TRBJ2-2; TRBD1 aligns across 7 bases. In germline, CDR1 is KGHSH, CDR2 LQKENI. The length of the CDR3 is 15 residues. Unmatched junction bases numbered 4, after V lost 3 bases and J lost 3 bases. The CDR3 DNA reads TGTGCCAGCTCACCCCGTGGGACAGACACCGGGGAGCTGTTTTTT. Amino acid sequence: CASSPRGTDTGELFF.

The chain employs TRBV2 and TRBJ1-4; 7 positions match TRBD1. V lost 1 base and J lost 3; bases outside the gene matches: 5. CDR1 is SNHLY, CDR2 FYNNEI, per germline. There are 16 residues in the CDR3. The CDR3 loop is CASSEGGGGPNEKLFF. CDR3 nucleotide sequence: TGTGCCAGCAGTGAAGGAGGGGGCGGCCCTAATGAAAAACTGTTTTTT.

The sample holds one count of this clone. The chain joins TRBV5-1 to TRBJ2-1, with 14 bases lining up with TRBD2. The length of the CDR3 is 16 residues. The junction had 2 bases not matched to a gene; V was cut back by 0 bases and J by 6 bases. CDR1 and CDR2 from the germline V gene are SGHRS and YFSETQ. CDR3 loop: CASSLGLAGGPNEQFF. The CDR3, as DNA: TGCGCCAGCAGCTTGGGACTAGCGGGAGGGCCCAATGAGCAGTTCTTC.

The chain recombines TRBV7-2 with TRBJ2-7, with 7 bases identical to TRBD2. J gave up 0 bases and V 5 bases, and 7 bases lay outside the gene matches. This CDR3 contains 15 residues. Germline values: CDR1 SGHTA, CDR2 FQGNSA. DNA of the CDR3: TGTGCCAGCAGCATCCTGGCGGGGGACTCCTACGAGCAGTACTTC. Its translation: CASSILAGDSYEQYF.

The gene calls are TRBV19 and TRBJ2-1; D not certain. V lost 6 bases to trimming and J lost 4 bases, with 4 bases between them. The CDR3 extends over 11 amino acids. Germline-derived CDR1 and CDR2 are LNHDA and SQIVND (reference sequence). The CDR3 region has the DNA TGTGCCAGTAGCACTTACAATGAGCAGTTCTTC. The encoded protein is CASSTYNEQFF.

The rearrangement uses TRBV7-2 and TRBJ1-3, with D possibly TRBD1 on 6 matching bases. The CDR3 consists of 18 residues. Germline lookup yields CDR1 SGHTA and CDR2 FQGNSA. V lost 2 bases, J lost 0 bases, and 17 bases lay in between. The CDR3 bases are TGTGCCAGCAGCTTAAATAAAGGGGGGGGGATCTCTGGAAACACCATATATTTT. Its protein product is CASSLNKGGGISGNTIYF.

As regards this clone: Mismatch with germline at one junction end may stem from a read error. This chain links TRBV4-1 with TRBJ2-6, with D possibly being TRBD2 (6 bases). This CDR3 comprises 17 residues. CDR1 and CDR2 (germline): MGHRA, YSYEKL. In DNA form, the CDR3 reads TGCGCCAGCAGCCAAGATTTAGGAGGGGCTGGGGCCAACGGCCTGACTTTC. Its translation is CASSQDLGGAGANGLTF.

The chain links TRBV2 to TRBJ2-5; D remains ambiguous. The germline V gene encodes CDR1 SNHLY and CDR2 FYNNEI. Trimming stripped 6 bases from V and 7 bases from J, with 9 bases between. The CDR3 contains 11 residues. The CDR3 bases are TGTGCCAGCAGGAACGAGGCGACCCAGTACTTC. This sequence encodes CASRNEATQYF.

The chain joins TRBV2 to TRBJ2-2; 9 bases are shared with TRBD2. This CDR3 region has 15 residues. V lost 4 bases and J lost 6; bases outside the gene matches: 6. Germline assignment: CDR1 SNHLY and CDR2 FYNNEI. CDR3 nucleotide sequence: TGTGCCAGCAGTGGGAGCGGGGGGCGACCCGGGGAGCTGTTTTTT. It is translated as CASSGSGGRPGELFF.

The chain employs TRBV5-6 and TRBJ2-5, with TRBD1 identical over 8 bases. Germline V gene lookup returns CDR1 SGHDT and CDR2 YYEEEE. This CDR3 is built from 15 residues. The V segment lost 4 bases and the J segment 4 bases; nucleotides outside the gene matches: 9. As DNA, the CDR3 is TGTGCCAGCAGCCCTGGGACAGGAATAAGAGAGACCCAGTACTTC. Translated: CASSPGTGIRETQYF.

This clone was found a few times. The V and J genes are TRBV27 and TRBJ2-1; D ambiguous. V lost 2 bases to trimming and J lost 0 bases, with 8 bases between them. CDR3 length equals 15 residues. CDR1 and CDR2 from the germline V gene are MNHEY and SMNVEV (reference sequence). The DNA of the CDR3 is TGTGCCAGCAGTTTAACCCACAGCTCCTACAATGAGCAGTTCTTC. It is translated as CASSLTHSSYNEQFF.

The chain combines TRBV5-6 with TRBJ2-1; D is perhaps TRBD1 (6 bases). V was trimmed by 6 bases and J by 4 bases, leaving 14 bases between them. Germline-derived CDR1 and CDR2 are SGHDT and YYEEEE. This CDR3 is built from 14 residues. CDR3 residues: CASTRGQGYNEQFF. The CDR3 bases are TGTGCCAGCACCCGAGGTCAGGGGTACAATGAGCAGTTCTTC.

The rearrangement uses TRBV9 and TRBJ2-3, with TRBD2 matching 9 bases. The CDR3 has 17 amino acids. Germline lookup yields CDR1 SGDLS and CDR2 YYNGEE. Trimming took 4 bases from V and 0 from J; bases not matched to a gene: 9. In nucleotides, the CDR3 is TGTGCCAGCAGCACCTTTAGCGGGAGCGCTAGCACAGATACGCAGTATTTT. Translated, it gives CASSTFSGSASTDTQYF.

This chain uses TRBV9 with TRBJ2-3, with no clear D. This CDR3 has 11 amino acids. Germline CDR1 reads SGDLS; CDR2 reads YYNGEE. The V end lost 5 bases, the J end lost 4 bases, and 5 bases lay between the germline ends. CDR3 nucleotides: TGTGCCAGCAGTCAGGCAGATACGCAGTATTTT. It yields the protein CASSQADTQYF.

On this clone: A read error is likely, as this CDR3 ends without the conserved phenylalanine or tryptophan. The genes are TRBV6-5 and TRBJ1-2; 9 nucleotides match TRBD1. The germline gives CDR1 MNHEY, CDR2 SVGAGI. The V and J ends lost 5 bases and 3 bases, in that order; junction bases with no gene match: 7. This CDR3 has 15 amino acids. The CDR3 sequence is CASSNRDRDHYGYTL. The CDR3 nucleotides are TGTGCCAGCAGTAACCGGGACAGGGATCACTATGGCTACACCCTC.

The chain carries TRBV11-3 and TRBJ2-5; TRBD2 aligns across 7 bases. Germline CDR1 is SGHNT and CDR2 is YENEEA. The CDR3 runs 15 residues. V shed 2 bases and J 5 bases; nucleotides not matched to a gene: 8. The CDR3 region is CASSLRGDGWETQYF. The CDR3 bases are TGTGCCAGCAGCTTACGGGGGGACGGTTGGGAGACCCAGTACTTC.

J is TRBJ2-7 and V is TRBV6-5; 8 nucleotides align to TRBD1. J lost 7 bases, V lost 7 bases, and 9 bases had no gene match. There are 13 residues in the CDR3. The germline V gene has CDR1 MNHEY and CDR2 SVGAGI. CDR3 amino acids: CASIRRTGWEQYF. The CDR3 DNA sequence: TGTGCCAGCATTAGAAGGACAGGGTGGGAGCAGTACTTC.

The CDR3 DNA reads TGTGCCTGGACCGACTCCTTGAACACTGAAGCTTTCTTT. The encoded protein is CAWTDSLNTEAFF. V is TRBV30 and J is TRBJ1-1; no definite D call. The CDR3 runs to 13 residues. Germline V CDR1 and CDR2: GTSNPN, SVGIG (reference sequence). V gave up 4 bases and J gave up 0 bases, with 9 bases separating them.

V is TRBV6-6 and J is TRBJ2-7, with 8 bases that match TRBD2. There are 15 residues in the CDR3. J gave up 4 bases and V 0 bases, and 5 bases lay outside the gene matches. Germline CDR1 and CDR2: MNHNY and SVGAGI (reference sequence). The DNA of the CDR3 is TGTGCCAGCAGTTACTCGGCTAGCGGGCGTTACGAGCAGTACTTC. The encoded protein is CASSYSASGRYEQYF.

The chain couples TRBV30 to TRBJ2-1; the match to TRBD1 covers 7 bases. V dropped 3 bases and J dropped 3; count of bases not matched to a gene: 2. This CDR3 contains 13 residues. CDR1 and CDR2 (germline): GTSNPN, SVGIG (reference sequence). CDR3 loop: CAWSRDSYNEQFF. DNA for the CDR3: TGTGCCTGGAGCCGGGACAGCTACAATGAGCAGTTCTTC.

Here the CDR3 DNA reads TGTGCCAGCAGCAAAAAACCCCTAGCGGGGTTTTCCTACAATGAGCAGTTCTTC. Amino acid sequence: CASSKKPLAGFSYNEQFF. The chain has TRBV21-1 and TRBJ2-1; whether TRBD2, the table's D call, matches the DNA was not checked. TRBV21-1 is a pseudogene segment. The CDR3 sequence is 18 residues long.

The V call is TRBV6-5, the J call TRBJ2-6; D ambiguous. Germline values: CDR1 MNHEY, CDR2 SVGAGI. Trimming shortened V by 5 bases and J by 0 bases, and 5 bases separated the two germline ends. The CDR3 loop spans 14 amino acids. This chain's CDR3 is CASSTSSGANVLTF. DNA of the CDR3: TGTGCCAGCAGTACCAGCTCTGGGGCCAACGTCCTGACTTTC.

The chain couples TRBV5-4 to TRBJ2-1, with a possible D match to TRBD1 (6 bases). Germline-derived CDR1 and CDR2 are SGHNT and YYREEE (reference sequence). The V end lost 2 bases, the J end lost 0 bases, and 9 bases lay between the germline ends. The CDR3 has 15 amino acids. CDR3 sequence (DNA): TGTGCCAGCAGCTTAGGGGGTAGCTCCTACAATGAGCAGTTCTTC. Translating it yields CASSLGGSSYNEQFF.

This sequence joins TRBV5-1 and TRBJ2-3, with a possible D match to TRBD1 (6 bases). Trimming took off 5 bases at V and 4 bases at J, with 11 bases between the two ends. Germline CDR1 and CDR2: SGHRS and YFSETQ. This CDR3 is built from 13 residues. CDR3 sequence: CASRSGGADTQYF. In nucleotides, the CDR3 is TGCGCCAGCAGAAGTGGGGGCGCAGATACGCAGTATTTT.

Note on this clone: The junction differs from germline at one of its ends, possibly a read error. This rearrangement joins TRBV7-7 to TRBJ2-5, with TRBD2 matching over 10 bases. The CDR3 covers 16 residues. CDR1 is SSHAT, CDR2 FNYEAQ, per germline (reference sequence). The CDR3 is CASSRSWTSGQETQYF. The CDR3 DNA is TGTGCTAGCAGCCGCTCCTGGACTAGCGGCCAAGAGACCCAGTACTTC.

This clone showed up just a few times. V gene TRBV5-5 combines with J gene TRBJ2-7, with 7 positions matching TRBD1. Per the germline V gene, CDR1 is SGHKS and CDR2 is YYEKEE (reference sequence). V shed 0 bases and J 2 bases; nucleotides not matched to a gene: 5. The CDR3 has 15 residues. The CDR3 DNA is TGTGCCAGCAGCTTGGCGGGACAGACGACCTACGAGCAGTACTTC. Translated, it gives CASSLAGQTTYEQYF.

The chain joins TRBV5-4 to TRBJ2-2, with D possibly being TRBD1 (6 bases). CDR3 length: 14 amino acids. Looked up from germline, CDR1 is SGHNT and CDR2 is YYREEE (reference sequence). With 1 base removed from V and 8 bases from J, the gap between germline ends came to 12 bases. This CDR3 is CASSLFQGSGELFF. The CDR3 DNA reads as TGTGCCAGCAGCTTGTTTCAGGGGTCAGGGGAGCTGTTTTTT.

The V and J genes are TRBV15 and TRBJ1-2; 7 positions match TRBD1. The V and J ends lost 1 base and 2 bases, in that order; junction bases with no gene match: 10. The length of the CDR3 is 17 residues. The germline CDR1 and CDR2 sequences are LNHNV and YYDKDF (reference sequence). The CDR3 region is CATSRGVRQGTNYGYTF. In DNA, the CDR3 is TGTGCCACCAGCAGAGGTGTGCGACAGGGAACAAACTATGGCTACACCTTC.